A selection of T cell receptor beta chains follows, all from one sample in a study of shared clonotypes between healthy human individuals. The method was immunoSEQ multiplex PCR; TCRdb's version includes in-frame clones alone and lacks a portion of them. The sample includes some 1 million clones, under 80% of them seen just once. The sequencing input was memory CD4+ T cells sorted from blood. These TCRs come from a young man in good health. Both conserved end residues are part of each CDR3. Fields, in order: D gene, J gene, clone size, V gene, CDR3 protein, CDR3 DNA. D genes are given only for firm matches. Clone size is given for some rows only: seen once, a few or many times, or a class if the clone is expanded.

d_call: .
j_call: TRBJ2-7
clone_size: .
v_call: TRBV14
cdr3_aa: CASSQGFTTYGQYF
cdr3_nt: TGTGCCAGCAGCCAGGGGTTCACCACTTACGGGCAGTACTTC

d_call: .
j_call: TRBJ2-7
clone_size: once
v_call: TRBV5-1
cdr3_aa: CASSLVDSISYEQYF
cdr3_nt: TGCGCCAGCAGCTTGGTAGACAGTATCTCCTACGAGCAGTACTTC

d_call: TRBD2
j_call: TRBJ2-3
clone_size: .
v_call: TRBV7-2
cdr3_aa: CASGLAGTQYF
cdr3_nt: TGTGCCAGCGGCCTAGCGGGTACGCAGTATTTT

d_call: TRBD1
j_call: TRBJ2-5
clone_size: .
v_call: TRBV11-2
cdr3_aa: CASSLRQGTYQETQYF
cdr3_nt: TGTGCCAGCAGCTTAAGACAGGGGACATACCAAGAGACCCAGTACTTC

d_call: .
j_call: TRBJ1-2
clone_size: .
v_call: TRBV6-1
cdr3_aa: CASSELAGNNYGYTF
cdr3_nt: TGTGCCAGCAGTGAGTTGGCAGGGAATAACTATGGCTACACCTTC

d_call: TRBD1
j_call: TRBJ1-6
clone_size: .
v_call: TRBV7-2
cdr3_aa: CASSPRQGLTYNSPLHF
cdr3_nt: TGTGCCAGCAGCCCTAGACAGGGTCTCACCTATAATTCACCCCTCCACTTT

d_call: .
j_call: TRBJ2-3
clone_size: .
v_call: TRBV5-1
cdr3_aa: CASSPFQGTDTQYF
cdr3_nt: TGCGCCAGCAGCCCCTTTCAGGGCACAGATACGCAGTATTTT

d_call: .
j_call: TRBJ2-7
clone_size: .
v_call: TRBV10-1
cdr3_aa: CASSEARGPYEQYF
cdr3_nt: TGCGCCAGCAGTGAGGCCAGGGGTCCCTACGAGCAGTACTTC

d_call: .
j_call: TRBJ1-1
clone_size: .
v_call: TRBV7-8
cdr3_aa: CASSLVRSFTEAFF
cdr3_nt: TGTGCCAGCAGCTTAGTGAGGTCGTTCACTGAAGCTTTCTTT

d_call: TRBD1
j_call: TRBJ1-1
clone_size: .
v_call: TRBV5-6
cdr3_aa: CASSLRGQDIMNTEAFF
cdr3_nt: TGTGCCAGCAGCTTGAGGGGACAGGATATCATGAACACTGAAGCTTTCTTT

d_call: .
j_call: TRBJ2-6
clone_size: .
v_call: TRBV27
cdr3_aa: CASSRGSGANVLTF
cdr3_nt: TGTGCCAGCTCACGGGGGTCTGGGGCCAACGTCCTGACTTTC

d_call: TRBD1
j_call: TRBJ2-7
clone_size: many
v_call: TRBV2
cdr3_aa: CASRAIRTGGYEQYF
cdr3_nt: TGTGCCAGCAGGGCGATCCGGACAGGGGGTTACGAGCAGTACTTC

d_call: .
j_call: TRBJ2-2
clone_size: .
v_call: TRBV4-1
cdr3_aa: CASRPIGDKGTGELFF
cdr3_nt: TGCGCCAGCAGACCGATAGGGGACAAAGGCACCGGGGAGCTGTTTTTT

d_call: .
j_call: TRBJ2-5
clone_size: .
v_call: TRBV5-1
cdr3_aa: CASSLKGGQETQYF
cdr3_nt: TGCGCCAGCAGCTTGAAAGGGGGACAAGAGACCCAGTACTTC

d_call: .
j_call: TRBJ2-1
clone_size: .
v_call: TRBV10-2
cdr3_aa: CASRDLRSSYNEQFF
cdr3_nt: TGCGCCAGCAGAGACTTACGGAGCTCCTACAATGAGCAGTTCTTC

d_call: .
j_call: TRBJ1-6
clone_size: .
v_call: TRBV7-9
cdr3_aa: CASSITGYNSPLHF
cdr3_nt: TGTGCCAGCAGCATTACAGGCTATAATTCACCCCTCCACTTT

d_call: .
j_call: TRBJ1-1
clone_size: .
v_call: TRBV6-6
cdr3_aa: CASRSPYEAFF
cdr3_nt: TGTGCCAGCCGCTCCCCCTATGAAGCTTTCTTT

d_call: TRBD1
j_call: TRBJ2-6
clone_size: .
v_call: TRBV4-1
cdr3_aa: CASSPGGTGGSGANVLTF
cdr3_nt: TGCGCCAGCAGCCCAGGGGGGACAGGGGGCTCTGGGGCCAACGTCCTGACTTTC

d_call: .
j_call: TRBJ2-5
clone_size: .
v_call: TRBV11-2
cdr3_aa: CASSLLDAWTQYF
cdr3_nt: TGTGCCAGCAGCTTACTAGACGCGTGGACCCAGTACTTC

d_call: .
j_call: TRBJ1-1
clone_size: .
v_call: TRBV5-5
cdr3_aa: CASSLGYTLNTEAFF
cdr3_nt: TGTGCCAGCAGCTTGGGATACACCTTGAACACTGAAGCTTTCTTT

d_call: TRBD1
j_call: TRBJ1-1
clone_size: .
v_call: TRBV28
cdr3_aa: CASSLTLQGARGEAFF
cdr3_nt: TGTGCCAGCAGTTTAACTCTTCAGGGGGCGCGCGGTGAAGCTTTCTTT

d_call: TRBD1
j_call: TRBJ1-4
clone_size: .
v_call: TRBV19
cdr3_aa: CASSAQGSNEKLFF
cdr3_nt: TGTGCCAGTAGTGCACAGGGGTCTAATGAAAAACTGTTTTTT

d_call: TRBD1
j_call: TRBJ1-6
clone_size: .
v_call: TRBV18
cdr3_aa: CASSPDRDSPLHF
cdr3_nt: TGTGCCAGCTCCCCCGACAGGGATTCACCCCTCCACTTT

d_call: .
j_call: TRBJ1-3
clone_size: .
v_call: TRBV7-9
cdr3_aa: CASSLQGSGNTIYF
cdr3_nt: TGTGCCAGCAGTCTCCAGGGCTCTGGAAACACCATATATTTT

d_call: .
j_call: TRBJ2-7
clone_size: .
v_call: TRBV4-1
cdr3_aa: CASSLGAKYEQYF
cdr3_nt: TGCGCCAGCAGTCTCGGGGCGAAGTACGAGCAGTACTTC

d_call: .
j_call: TRBJ1-5
clone_size: .
v_call: TRBV7-8
cdr3_aa: CASSLGGGQPQHF
cdr3_nt: TGTGCCAGCAGCTTAGGTGGCGGGCAGCCCCAGCATTTT

d_call: .
j_call: TRBJ1-5
clone_size: .
v_call: TRBV27
cdr3_aa: CASSFVGNQPQHF
cdr3_nt: TGTGCCAGCAGTTTTGTGGGAAATCAGCCCCAGCATTTT

d_call: .
j_call: TRBJ2-7
clone_size: .
v_call: TRBV9
cdr3_aa: CASSVEDASYEQYF
cdr3_nt: TGTGCCAGCAGCGTAGAGGACGCCTCCTACGAGCAGTACTTC

d_call: .
j_call: TRBJ2-2
clone_size: .
v_call: TRBV10-2
cdr3_aa: CASSTGLPRPANTGELFF
cdr3_nt: TGCGCCAGCAGTACGGGACTCCCGAGACCTGCGAACACCGGGGAGCTGTTTTTT

d_call: .
j_call: TRBJ1-2
clone_size: .
v_call: TRBV10-3
cdr3_aa: CAISEGGGVYGYTF
cdr3_nt: TGTGCCATCAGTGAAGGGGGAGGGGTCTATGGCTACACCTTC

d_call: TRBD1
j_call: TRBJ2-7
clone_size: .
v_call: TRBV14
cdr3_aa: CASSRDRGAYEQYF
cdr3_nt: TGTGCCAGCAGCCGGGACAGGGGAGCCTACGAGCAGTACTTC

d_call: TRBD1
j_call: TRBJ1-2
clone_size: .
v_call: TRBV6-1
cdr3_aa: CASSPAGGQGAYTF
cdr3_nt: TGTGCCAGCAGTCCTGCGGGGGGACAGGGAGCCTACACCTTC

d_call: TRBD1
j_call: TRBJ2-5
clone_size: .
v_call: TRBV28
cdr3_aa: CASRQSNRGRQETQYF
cdr3_nt: TGTGCCAGCAGACAATCGAACAGGGGGCGTCAAGAGACCCAGTACTTC

d_call: TRBD1
j_call: TRBJ2-2
clone_size: .
v_call: TRBV7-2
cdr3_aa: CASSSYRGLAGELFF
cdr3_nt: TGTGCCAGCAGCTCCTACAGGGGATTAGCCGGGGAGCTGTTTTTT

d_call: TRBD1
j_call: TRBJ2-3
clone_size: .
v_call: TRBV5-1
cdr3_aa: CASSLVPGGQGNTQYF
cdr3_nt: TGCGCCAGCAGCTTGGTTCCCGGAGGACAGGGGAATACGCAGTATTTT

d_call: TRBD1
j_call: TRBJ2-5
clone_size: .
v_call: TRBV5-6
cdr3_aa: CASSSGTGGSLETQYF
cdr3_nt: TGTGCCAGCAGCTCCGGGACAGGAGGTTCCCTAGAGACCCAGTACTTC

d_call: .
j_call: TRBJ1-6
clone_size: .
v_call: TRBV10-1
cdr3_aa: CASSDLSSRDHNSPLHF
cdr3_nt: TGCGCCAGCAGTGACCTCTCAAGCAGAGATCATAATTCACCCCTCCACTTT

d_call: .
j_call: TRBJ2-7
clone_size: .
v_call: TRBV7-9
cdr3_aa: CASSLGSVYEQYF
cdr3_nt: TGTGCCAGCAGCTTGGGTAGCGTCTACGAGCAGTACTTC

d_call: .
j_call: TRBJ2-1
clone_size: .
v_call: TRBV6-5
cdr3_aa: CASRSLTSNEQFF
cdr3_nt: TGTGCCAGCAGATCCCTGACTAGCAATGAGCAGTTCTTC

d_call: .
j_call: TRBJ2-7
clone_size: .
v_call: TRBV10-2
cdr3_aa: CASSPPDTSYEQYF
cdr3_nt: TGCGCCAGCAGCCCCCCGGACACCTCCTACGAGCAGTACTTC

d_call: TRBD2
j_call: TRBJ2-7
clone_size: .
v_call: TRBV19
cdr3_aa: CASSVTSGGLYEQYF
cdr3_nt: TGTGCCAGTAGTGTGACTAGCGGGGGGTTATACGAGCAGTACTTC

d_call: .
j_call: TRBJ2-1
clone_size: .
v_call: TRBV11-2
cdr3_aa: CASSLVYGAYNEQFF
cdr3_nt: TGTGCCAGCAGCTTAGTTTACGGGGCCTACAATGAGCAGTTCTTC

d_call: .
j_call: TRBJ2-7
clone_size: .
v_call: TRBV30
cdr3_aa: CAWSSSFYEQYF
cdr3_nt: TGTGCCTGGAGTTCTTCCTTCTACGAGCAGTACTTC

d_call: TRBD2
j_call: TRBJ2-3
clone_size: few
v_call: TRBV5-6
cdr3_aa: CASSLGGLVNTDTQYF
cdr3_nt: TGTGCCAGCAGCCTAGGGGGACTAGTCAACACAGATACGCAGTATTTT

d_call: TRBD2
j_call: TRBJ2-3
clone_size: .
v_call: TRBV5-1
cdr3_aa: CASSLGGGAKDTQYF
cdr3_nt: TGCGCCAGCAGCTTAGGCGGGGGGGCCAAAGATACGCAGTATTTT

d_call: TRBD2
j_call: TRBJ2-1
clone_size: .
v_call: TRBV2
cdr3_aa: CASRTGTSISEQFF
cdr3_nt: TGTGCCAGCAGAACCGGGACTAGCATCAGTGAGCAGTTCTTC

d_call: TRBD1
j_call: TRBJ2-3
clone_size: .
v_call: TRBV5-1
cdr3_aa: CASSPQGLDTQYF
cdr3_nt: TGCGCCAGCAGCCCACAGGGGCTCGATACGCAGTATTTT

d_call: TRBD2
j_call: TRBJ2-7
clone_size: .
v_call: TRBV6-6
cdr3_aa: CASVPSGLAGGEQYF
cdr3_nt: TGTGCCAGCGTCCCCTCCGGACTAGCGGGAGGCGAGCAGTACTTC

d_call: .
j_call: TRBJ2-7
clone_size: .
v_call: TRBV10-3
cdr3_aa: CAISESSPYEQYF
cdr3_nt: TGTGCCATCAGTGAGTCATCCCCCTACGAGCAGTACTTC

d_call: .
j_call: TRBJ1-1
clone_size: .
v_call: TRBV5-6
cdr3_aa: CASSLGPSSREAFF
cdr3_nt: TGTGCCAGCAGCCTAGGACCTTCAAGCCGAGAAGCTTTCTTT

d_call: .
j_call: TRBJ1-1
clone_size: few
v_call: TRBV7-6
cdr3_aa: CASSLVGLAEAFF
cdr3_nt: TGTGCCAGCAGCTTAGTTGGGTTAGCTGAAGCTTTCTTT

d_call: .
j_call: TRBJ2-7
clone_size: .
v_call: TRBV11-2
cdr3_aa: CASSPAGGRREQYF
cdr3_nt: TGTGCCAGCAGCCCCGCCGGGGGGCGAAGAGAGCAGTACTTC

d_call: .
j_call: TRBJ1-1
clone_size: once
v_call: TRBV10-3
cdr3_aa: CAIRLTENTEAFF
cdr3_nt: TGTGCCATCAGATTGACTGAAAACACTGAAGCTTTCTTT

d_call: .
j_call: TRBJ1-1
clone_size: .
v_call: TRBV2
cdr3_aa: CASSAELVGTEAFF
cdr3_nt: TGTGCCAGCAGCGCTGAACTCGTGGGCACTGAAGCTTTCTTT

d_call: .
j_call: TRBJ2-5
clone_size: .
v_call: TRBV6-1
cdr3_aa: CASSGTGRETQYF
cdr3_nt: TGTGCCAGCAGTGGAACAGGGCGAGAGACCCAGTACTTC

d_call: .
j_call: TRBJ2-1
clone_size: .
v_call: TRBV2
cdr3_aa: CASSTRGSPYNEQFF
cdr3_nt: TGTGCCAGCAGTACCCGGGGCTCTCCCTACAATGAGCAGTTCTTC